Below, one TCR beta chain is given with its context. These data belong to a study of blood T cell repertoires in COVID-19. The CDR3 totals 14 residues. Germline CDR1 reads MDHEN; CDR2 reads SYDVKM. J lost 5 bases, V lost 6 bases, and 8 bases had no gene match. Sequenced by immunoSEQ multiplex PCR; TCRdb stores in-frame clones only, minus some. The data show about 190,000 clones, with around 77% seen just once and roughly 17% held by the top ten. Input material: peripheral blood. V usage is TRBV28 and J usage is TRBJ1-2; 8 nucleotides match TRBD1. This clonotype originated in a man between 60 and 70 years old with active or convalescent COVID-19. The CDR3 protein is CASRDMGQAYGYTF. The CDR3 region has the DNA TGTGCCAGCAGGGACATGGGACAGGCGTATGGCTACACCTTC.